Presented here are 20 T cell receptor beta chains from one specimen sequenced in a study of control samples from healthy donors and cancer patients. Profiled with immunoSEQ multiplex PCR; TCRdb holds only in-frame clones, not every one. The repertoire consists of approximately 70,000 clones, with more than 75% occurring once and the leading ten covering under 5%. Material for sequencing was blood. The receptor set was obtained from a woman between 50 and 59 years old in good health.

The chain uses TRBV11-2 and TRBJ2-1, with D possibly being TRBD1 (5 bases). Germline V gives CDR1 SGHAT, CDR2 FQNNGV. The length of the CDR3 is 14 residues. V lost 1 base, J lost 7 bases, and 11 bases lay in between. CDR3 loop: CASSLAAGRNEQFF. Here the CDR3 DNA reads TGTGCCAGCAGCTTAGCGGCAGGGCGGAATGAGCAGTTCTTC.

V and J are TRBV5-6 and TRBJ2-7; TRBD1 might be the D (5 bases). The germline V and J ends were trimmed by 2 bases and 0 bases, with 12 bases remaining between them. Germline V gene lookup returns CDR1 SGHDT and CDR2 YYEEEE. This CDR3 region has 15 residues. The CDR3 reads CASSFRGGSSYEQYF. The CDR3 DNA reads TGTGCCAGCAGCTTTAGGGGCGGTTCCTCCTACGAGCAGTACTTC.

The chain couples TRBV29-1 to TRBJ2-5; a possible D gene is TRBD2 (6 bases). The CDR3 sequence is 11 residues long. The germline V gene has CDR1 SQVTM and CDR2 ANQGSEA. The CDR3 DNA reads TGCAGTGCGGGGTCGGCAGAGACCCAGTACTTC. The encoded protein is CSAGSAETQYF. The variable domain in full, completed from reference TRBV29-1 and TRBJ2-5, reads SAVISQKPSRDICQRGTSLTIQCQVDSQVTMMFWYRQQPGQSLTLIATANQGSEATYESGFVIDKFPISRPNLTFSTLTVSNMSPEDSSIYLCSAGSAETQYFGPGTRLLVL.

V gene TRBV5-1 combines with J gene TRBJ1-1; D is unresolved. The CDR3 consists of 16 residues. Trimming left V 0 bases short and J 4 bases short, with 16 bases between. The V gene's germline CDR1 is SGHRS and CDR2 YFSETQ. CDR3 residues: CASSLDGWSIPTEAFF. The CDR3 DNA reads TGCGCCAGCAGCTTGGACGGGTGGTCCATACCCACTGAAGCTTTCTTT.

The chain joins TRBV24-1 to TRBJ1-2; D gene ambiguous. The length of the CDR3 is 10 residues. V dropped 12 bases and J dropped 8 bases, with 12 bases sitting between them. The germline CDR1 and CDR2 sequences are KGHDR and SFDVKD. The CDR3 spells CAPSYGGYTF. CDR3 in DNA: TGTGCCCCGTCGTATGGCGGCTACACCTTC.

The chain carries TRBV30 and TRBJ2-7; tentative D call: TRBD1 (6 bases). The CDR3 has 13 residues. The V and J ends lost 4 bases and 2 bases respectively, with 12 bases between them. Germline-derived CDR1 and CDR2 are GTSNPN and SVGIG (reference sequence). CDR3 loop: CAWKGGVTYEQYF. The CDR3 DNA follows: TGTGCCTGGAAAGGGGGAGTTACCTACGAGCAGTACTTC.

The chain is built from TRBV6-5 and TRBJ2-3; the match to TRBD2 covers 7 bases. The CDR3 covers 16 residues. Germline V gives CDR1 MNHEY, CDR2 SVGAGI. The junction had 8 bases not matched to a gene; V was cut back by 0 bases and J by 5 bases. The CDR3 DNA sequence: TGTGCCAGCAGTTACTCTTCGCGGGAGTTTGTAGATACGCAGTATTTT. Encoded protein: CASSYSSREFVDTQYF.

The chain uses TRBV2 and TRBJ2-4; 9 nucleotides agree with TRBD1. The trim removed 0 bases at V and 5 bases at J, leaving 8 bases unmatched. This CDR3 has 17 amino acids. Germline assignment: CDR1 SNHLY and CDR2 FYNNEI. The CDR3 sequence is CASSEAPGQGAENIQYF. The CDR3 DNA reads as TGTGCCAGCAGTGAAGCCCCGGGACAGGGCGCCGAAAACATTCAGTACTTC.

The gene calls are TRBV6-1 and TRBJ2-7, with 8 bases identical to TRBD2. V gave up 1 base and J gave up 2 bases; unmatched junction bases: 4. This CDR3 spans 15 amino acids. Germline V gene sequence: CDR1 MNHNS, CDR2 SASEGT. The CDR3 is CASSEVGLGPYEQYF. The CDR3 nucleotides are TGTGCCAGCAGTGAAGTGGGACTAGGGCCCTACGAGCAGTACTTC.

The gene calls are TRBV4-2 and TRBJ2-7, with TRBD2 matching 11 bases. J gave up 5 bases and V 0 bases, and 6 bases lay outside the gene matches. The CDR3 runs 16 residues. Germline values: CDR1 LGHNA, CDR2 YNFKEQ. CDR3 protein: CASSQEQLAGANEQYF. The CDR3 bases are TGTGCCAGCAGCCAAGAACAACTAGCGGGAGCCAACGAGCAGTACTTC.

This clone was found once. The rearrangement joins TRBV27 to TRBJ1-6, with 8 positions matching TRBD1. Trimming took 8 bases from V and 0 from J; bases not matched to a gene: 21. The CDR3 is made up of 21 amino acids. Per germline, CDR1 MNHEY and CDR2 SMNVEV (reference sequence). DNA for the CDR3: TGTGCCAGCGGAAGGACAGGGAAGGCCTTCGGAGAAGGCTCCTATAATTCACCCCTCCACTTT. Encoded protein: CASGRTGKAFGEGSYNSPLHF.

J is TRBJ1-6 and V is TRBV19; D unclear. The ends were cut back, 3 bases at V and 9 bases at J, with 12 bases in the middle. This CDR3 comprises 14 residues. Germline-derived CDR1 and CDR2 are LNHDA and SQIVND (reference sequence). In DNA, the CDR3 is TGTGCCAGTAGTATGGAGGTTGCGGTTTCACCCCTCCACTTT. It encodes CASSMEVAVSPLHF.

The chain has TRBV7-8 and TRBJ1-1; the match to TRBD1 covers 10 bases. Germline-derived CDR1 and CDR2 are SGHVS and FQNEAQ. V lost 5 bases to trimming and J lost 1 base; unmatched junction nucleotides: 4. The CDR3 extends over 15 amino acids. This CDR3 reads CASSPRTGGNTEAFF. DNA of the CDR3: TGTGCCAGCAGCCCTAGGACAGGGGGGAACACTGAAGCTTTCTTT.

This rearrangement joins TRBV3-1 (or the pseudogene TRBV3-2) to TRBJ1-1; D gene unclear. The germline gives CDR1 LGHDT, CDR2 YNNKEL (reference sequence). V lost 1 base, J lost 1 base, and 10 bases lay in between. This CDR3 region has 15 residues. CDR3 coding DNA: TGTGCCAGCAGCCAAGTCAGTCCAGGGAACACTGAAGCTTTCTTT. It translates to CASSQVSPGNTEAFF.

The chain couples TRBV12-3 or TRBV12-4 to TRBJ1-1, with D tentatively TRBD1 (6 bases). V was clipped by 6 bases and J by 3 bases, with 11 bases between them. The CDR3 length is 13 residues. CDR3 sequence (DNA): TGTGCCAGCAGGCCTCAGGGGTACACTGAAGCTTTCTTT. Encoded protein: CASRPQGYTEAFF.

This clone was observed a handful of times. The chain combines TRBV5-1 with TRBJ2-7, with 8 bases that match TRBD1. This CDR3 has 13 amino acids. The junction had 2 bases not matched to a gene; V was cut back by 2 bases and J by 4 bases. The germline gives CDR1 SGHRS, CDR2 YFSETQ. The CDR3 bases are TGCGCCAGCAGCTTTCAGGGGGCTTACGAGCAGTACTTC. The encoded protein is CASSFQGAYEQYF.

This clone was counted a single time. J is TRBJ1-1 and V is TRBV5-1; D possibly corresponds to TRBD1 (6 bases). The germline gives CDR1 SGHRS, CDR2 YFSETQ. Trimming cost V 4 bases and J 1 base, with 8 bases left between them. The CDR3 covers 13 residues. CDR3 sequence reads: CASSVGQNTEAFF. CDR3 DNA: TGCGCCAGCAGCGTGGGACAGAACACTGAAGCTTTCTTT.

J is TRBJ2-1 and V is TRBV19; 10 bases fit TRBD2. Trimming cost V 4 bases and J 6 bases; bases outside gene matches: 0. Germline CDR1 and CDR2: LNHDA and SQIVND (reference sequence). This CDR3 has 13 amino acids. In DNA, the CDR3 is TGTGCCAGTAGTAGACTAGCGGGCAATGAGCAGTTCTTC. This gives the protein CASSRLAGNEQFF.

The chain links TRBV7-9 to TRBJ2-2; a possible D gene is TRBD1 (7 bases). Trimming pared 0 bases from V and 6 bases from J, leaving 17 bases between. This CDR3 spans 17 amino acids. Germline lookup yields CDR1 SEHNR and CDR2 FQNEAQ (reference sequence). CDR3 coding DNA: TGTGCCAGCAGCTTAGCGCGGCCAGGGGGAGGACCCGGGGAGCTGTTTTTT. It is translated as CASSLARPGGGPGELFF.

The chain recombines TRBV7-3 with TRBJ2-3, with 14 positions matching TRBD2. With V trimmed by 2 bases and J by 4 bases, 14 bases remained unmatched. The CDR3 is 20 amino acids. The germline CDR1 and CDR2 sequences are SGHTA and FQGTGA. CDR3 bases: TGTGCCAGCAGCTTATATAGTTGGACTAGCGGGAGGAGGGGTGCAGATACGCAGTATTTT. It translates to CASSLYSWTSGRRGADTQYF.